The clone carrying this T cell receptor beta chain was observed at least ten times. Its antigen is as yet unknown. An end of the junction differs from the germline gene, which may be a read error. The germline gives CDR1 LNHDA, CDR2 SQIVND (reference sequence). This CDR3 region has 11 residues. This sample is part of a study of T cell repertoires in cytomegalovirus infection. Study at large: TCR beta signatures that were public indicated CMV infection and matching HLA type. Whole-study results and caveats: Dominant in the ex vivo response were TCR beta clonotypes restricted by HLA-C and specific for CMV.

Via MiXCR, TCRdb re-called the reads, giving one row per CDR3 protein. The sample has roughly 500,000 distinct CDR3 sequences, roughly 10% seen once. Material for sequencing was PBMCs. This sequence originates from a human donor in good health (CMV status not recorded). Some clones in this sample may be carry-over from other donors' samples. This chain links TRBV19 with TRBJ2-1; D uncertain. In nucleotides, the CDR3 is TGTGCCAGTAGTGCCTACCATGAGCAGTTCTTC. This gives the protein CASSAYHEQFF.